The following is a T cell receptor beta chain sequence with its context. The data are from a study of shared clonotypes between healthy human individuals. This table comes from immunoSEQ multiplex PCR, and its TCRdb copy is limited to in-frame clones, with some not included. The profile shows around 700,000 clones, around 73% of them singletons. Source material: memory CD4+ T cells sorted from blood. The subset: CD45RA-negative fraction. This TCR was recovered from a woman in her twenties or thirties in good health.

In DNA, the CDR3 is TGCGCCAGCAGCTTGGCGGTCAGTGGCTCCTACAATGAGCAGTTCTTC. Its translation is CASSLAVSGSYNEQFF. The genes are TRBV5-1 and TRBJ2-1; D is uncertain. The CDR3 totals 16 residues. V lost 0 bases to trimming and J lost 0 bases, with 10 bases between them. Germline V gene lookup returns CDR1 SGHRS and CDR2 YFSETQ.